The sequence of this T cell receptor beta chain was determined in a study of blood T cell repertoires in COVID-19. About the research overall: Collection of acute and convalescent COVID-19 samples took place in the United States, Italy and Spain.

V was clipped by 4 bases and J by 0 bases; unmatched bases: 8. Germline values: CDR1 MGHDK, CDR2 SYGVNS. CDR3 length equals 16 residues. TCRdb keeps only in-frame clones here, not all; method: immunoSEQ multiplex PCR. The sample has 200,000 to 300,000 clones; about 80% are singletons. The sample holds one count of this clone. V usage is TRBV25-1 and J usage is TRBJ2-5; 7 bases are shared with TRBD1. The TCR was taken from an elderly woman with acute or convalescent COVID-19. The sample was peripheral blood. For the CDR3, the DNA is TGTGCCAGCAGTGCTTTGGGCAGGGGGTACCAAGAGACCCAGTACTTC. Its protein product is CASSALGRGYQETQYF.